One and the same sample provided the 2 T cell receptor beta chains below, sequenced in a study of glioma-infiltrating T cells. The iRepertoire nested amplicon-rescue multiplex PCR amplified TCR alpha and beta CDR3s from RNA. TCRdb re-called the multiplex PCR reads through MiXCR, storing one row per CDR3 protein. The table records 400,000 or so distinct CDR3 sequences, about two fifths of them present only once. Sequencing was done on a sample of glioma tissue, nonneoplastic brain tissue, or PBMCs (not recorded which). These TCRs come from a human donor with low-grade glioma or glioblastoma, undergoing nonglioma brain surgery, or in good health (not recorded which).

This clonotype was detected many times. The genes are TRBV25-1 and TRBJ1-6; TRBD1 aligns across 7 bases. The junction had 8 bases not matched to a gene; V was cut back by 4 bases and J by 11 bases. Germline assignment: CDR1 MGHDK and CDR2 SYGVNS. CDR3 length: 14 amino acids. The CDR3 sequence is CASSVQGLGAPLHF. In DNA form, the CDR3 reads TGTGCCAGCAGTGTACAGGGGCTAGGGGCACCCCTCCACTTT.

In DNA, the CDR3 is TGTGCCAGCAGCTCCGGGACTTTCGTCACTGAAGCTTTCTTT. Translation: CASSSGTFVTEAFF. The V gene is TRBV7-3, the J gene TRBJ1-1; maybe TRBD1 (5 bases). Germline loops: CDR1 SGHTA, CDR2 FQGTGA. The CDR3 consists of 14 residues. V was shortened by 4 bases and J by 4 bases, with 13 bases between the two germline ends.